These 5 T cell receptor beta chains originate from one sample sequenced in a study of shared T cell receptors in the human thymus. Libraries were prepared by immunoSEQ multiplex PCR; TCRdb keeps only in-frame clonotypes and omits some of them. The sample consists of over 650,000 clones, about 87% of them appearing once. The sample was also reused in another study, on human thymus T cells.

Sequenced input: thymocytes. All receptors derive from a boy in the first two years of life with a congenital heart defect.

In the case of this clone: At one boundary the junction diverges from the germline segment, which might be a read error. The CDR3 sequence is CASSQYDGAFSRNTIYF. The CDR3 DNA reads as TGTGCCAGCAGCCAATACGACGGAGCCTTCTCTAGAAACACCATATATTTT. The chain uses TRBV4-2 and TRBJ1-3; no clear D gene. The CDR3 has 17 amino acids. Germline values: CDR1 LGHNA, CDR2 YNFKEQ.

Points on this clone: Other nucleotide sequences from this sample produce the same CDR3. The gene calls are TRBV6-5 and TRBJ2-1; no firm D call. V dropped 0 bases and J dropped 10 bases, with 7 bases sitting between them. This CDR3 region has 12 residues. Germline CDR1 is MNHEY and CDR2 is SVGAGI. The CDR3: CASSYSRGEQFF. For the CDR3, the DNA is TGTGCCAGCAGTTACTCGCGCGGAGAGCAGTTCTTC.

Regarding this clone: Other DNA sequences from this sample encode an identical CDR3 as well. V and J are TRBV7-6 and TRBJ2-1, with 7 bases aligning to TRBD2. After removal of 5 bases from V and 6 bases from J, the junction contained 10 bases not matched to a gene. The CDR3 spans 15 residues. The germline V gene has CDR1 SGHVS and CDR2 FNYEAQ. The CDR3 is CASSPSREAGNEQFF. The CDR3 nucleotides are TGTGCCAGCAGCCCCAGTCGGGAGGCAGGCAATGAGCAGTTCTTC. The whole variable domain, filled in from reference TRBV7-6 and TRBJ2-1, reads GAGVSQSPRYKVTKRGQDVALRCDPISGHVSLYWYRQALGQGPEFLTYFNYEAQQDKSGLPNDRFSAERPEGSISTLTIQRTEQRDSAMYRCASSPSREAGNEQFFGPGTRLTVL.

Remarks on this clone: This sample includes further DNA sequences coding for the same CDR3. The chain recombines TRBV28 with TRBJ1-5, with 9 positions matching TRBD1. V trimming: 6 bases; J trimming: 5 bases; junction bases outside the gene matches: 2. CDR3 length: 13 residues. The germline V gene has CDR1 MDHEN and CDR2 SYDVKM. The CDR3 here is CASSRTGDQPQHF. The CDR3 DNA reads TGTGCCAGCAGCCGGACAGGGGATCAGCCCCAGCATTTT.

The chain couples TRBV15 to TRBJ2-1; 8 nucleotides line up with TRBD2. This CDR3 has 15 residues. From germline, CDR1 is LNHNV and CDR2 YYDKDF (reference sequence). V shed 5 bases, J shed 6 bases, and the junction held 9 bases outside the gene matches. CDR3 amino acids: CATSGRLASFNEQFF. CDR3 sequence (DNA): TGTGCCACCAGCGGTCGACTAGCGTCATTCAATGAGCAGTTCTTC.